Below, 5 T cell receptor beta chains from the same sample are listed, as sequenced in a study of T-cell reconstitution after alpha-beta-depleted transplantation in children (dated by TCRdb to the mid-2010s). In light of the paper, this sample's treatment or condition label describes: allogeneic hematopoietic cell transplantation with graft depleted of TCRalphabeta T cells and CD19 B cells. The library was prepared using PCR. Sequencing took place on an Illumina HiSeq 2500. To normalize quantification of the TCRbeta repertoire, the TCR libraries were built with molecular barcoding that relied on unique molecular identifiers. In TCRdb, the public reads were trimmed at Q25 with fastp and aligned with MiXCR, with productive beta chains retained. Identical CDR3 proteins give one entry, which carries the most common genes and DNA. In all, the sample holds 130,000 or so distinct CDR3 sequences, and about 9.6% of those were seen once. The top ten constitute 24% of the sample.

The source material was PBMCs, mostly from graft donor cells, sampled 180 days after TCRalphabeta/CD19-depleted stem cell transplant. The receptors here all came from a girl under three years old who had a stem cell transplant for combined immunodeficiency, so the T cells may come from the graft donor.

The chain recombines TRBV18 with TRBJ2-1, with 7 bases aligning to TRBD1. This CDR3 comprises 16 residues. The trim removed 3 bases at V and 4 bases at J, leaving 9 bases unmatched. CDR1 and CDR2 (germline): KGHSH, LQKENI. The CDR3 is CASSPLPTGIYNEQFF. CDR3 sequence (DNA): TGTGCCAGCTCACCTCTCCCGACAGGGATATACAATGAGCAGTTCTTC. The complete variable domain, with remaining parts taken from reference TRBV18 and TRBJ2-1, reads NAGVMQNPRHLVRRRGQEARLRCSPMKGHSHVYWYRQLPEEGLKFMVYLQKENIIDESGMPKERFSAEFPKEGPSILRIQQVVRGDSAAYFCASSPLPTGIYNEQFFGPGTRLTVL.

The chain employs TRBV10-3 and TRBJ1-2; 8 nucleotides line up with TRBD1. This CDR3 is built from 12 residues. J was trimmed by 5 bases and V by 6 bases; bases with no gene match: 2. Germline V gene data show CDR1 as ENHRY and CDR2 as SYGVKD. The CDR3 nucleotides are TGTGCCATCAGGGACAGGGCTTATGGCTACACCTTC. The encoded protein is CAIRDRAYGYTF.

The chain has TRBV20-1 and TRBJ2-5; 9 bases line up with TRBD2. J lost 6 bases, V lost 0 bases, and 11 bases had no gene match. The CDR3 covers 16 residues. Germline V gene sequence: CDR1 DFQATT, CDR2 SNEGSKA (reference sequence). The CDR3: CSAREGTSPGKKTQYF. The CDR3 bases are TGCAGTGCTAGAGAGGGGACTAGCCCTGGTAAAAAGACCCAGTACTTC.

This clonotype was counted many times. The rearrangement uses TRBV27 and TRBJ2-1; 9 bases fit TRBD2. Germline V lookup: CDR1 MNHEY, CDR2 SMNVEV (reference sequence). The ends lost 2 bases at V and 4 bases at J; junction bases unmatched: 3. CDR3 length: 15 residues. This chain's CDR3 is CASSLSLAGYNEQFF. DNA for the CDR3: TGTGCCAGCAGTTTAAGCCTAGCGGGGTACAATGAGCAGTTCTTC.

The sample holds a few counts of this clonotype. This rearrangement joins TRBV6-1 to TRBJ1-2; D unresolved. Germline CDR1 MNHNS, CDR2 SASEGT. This CDR3 is 13 amino acids long. V was cut by 7 bases and J by 0 bases, with 9 bases left in between. CDR3 amino acids: CASTRGANYGYTF. The CDR3 region has the DNA TGTGCCAGCACACGGGGAGCTAACTATGGCTACACCTTC.